This T cell receptor (beta chain) was captured in a study of OX40 agonist ivuxolimab in advanced cancers. Turning to the study itself: Treatment received earlier with anti-PD-1, anti-PD-L1 or anti-CTLA-4 agents was allowed, and less than 45% had some. Three patients responded partially, comprising one with hepatocellular carcinoma and two with cutaneous melanoma.

Details on this clone: No antigen is known for it.

CDR1 and CDR2 from the germline V gene are MNHNS and SASEGT. The V and J ends lost 4 bases and 3 bases respectively, with 7 bases between them. CDR3 length: 13 amino acids. Assay used: immunoSEQ multiplex PCR; TCRdb lists only in-frame clones, some missing. The data show more than 100,000 clones, under 95% seen once. Study-wide results and limits: There were, on average, more expanded clones in CD8+ T cells than in CD4+. Partial responders dosed at 0.1-3.0 mg/kg displayed clonal expansion ranking among the lowest.

The genes are TRBV6-1 and TRBJ1-5; D unclear. The starting material was CD4+ or CD8+ T cells sorted from blood, obtained in a trial of the OX40 agonist ivuxolimab. The clonotype comes from an adult with an advanced solid tumor such as melanoma, head and neck, liver or kidney cancer. This CDR3 is CASSGEYNQPQHF. DNA for the CDR3: TGTGCCAGCAGTGGAGAGTACAATCAGCCCCAGCATTTT.